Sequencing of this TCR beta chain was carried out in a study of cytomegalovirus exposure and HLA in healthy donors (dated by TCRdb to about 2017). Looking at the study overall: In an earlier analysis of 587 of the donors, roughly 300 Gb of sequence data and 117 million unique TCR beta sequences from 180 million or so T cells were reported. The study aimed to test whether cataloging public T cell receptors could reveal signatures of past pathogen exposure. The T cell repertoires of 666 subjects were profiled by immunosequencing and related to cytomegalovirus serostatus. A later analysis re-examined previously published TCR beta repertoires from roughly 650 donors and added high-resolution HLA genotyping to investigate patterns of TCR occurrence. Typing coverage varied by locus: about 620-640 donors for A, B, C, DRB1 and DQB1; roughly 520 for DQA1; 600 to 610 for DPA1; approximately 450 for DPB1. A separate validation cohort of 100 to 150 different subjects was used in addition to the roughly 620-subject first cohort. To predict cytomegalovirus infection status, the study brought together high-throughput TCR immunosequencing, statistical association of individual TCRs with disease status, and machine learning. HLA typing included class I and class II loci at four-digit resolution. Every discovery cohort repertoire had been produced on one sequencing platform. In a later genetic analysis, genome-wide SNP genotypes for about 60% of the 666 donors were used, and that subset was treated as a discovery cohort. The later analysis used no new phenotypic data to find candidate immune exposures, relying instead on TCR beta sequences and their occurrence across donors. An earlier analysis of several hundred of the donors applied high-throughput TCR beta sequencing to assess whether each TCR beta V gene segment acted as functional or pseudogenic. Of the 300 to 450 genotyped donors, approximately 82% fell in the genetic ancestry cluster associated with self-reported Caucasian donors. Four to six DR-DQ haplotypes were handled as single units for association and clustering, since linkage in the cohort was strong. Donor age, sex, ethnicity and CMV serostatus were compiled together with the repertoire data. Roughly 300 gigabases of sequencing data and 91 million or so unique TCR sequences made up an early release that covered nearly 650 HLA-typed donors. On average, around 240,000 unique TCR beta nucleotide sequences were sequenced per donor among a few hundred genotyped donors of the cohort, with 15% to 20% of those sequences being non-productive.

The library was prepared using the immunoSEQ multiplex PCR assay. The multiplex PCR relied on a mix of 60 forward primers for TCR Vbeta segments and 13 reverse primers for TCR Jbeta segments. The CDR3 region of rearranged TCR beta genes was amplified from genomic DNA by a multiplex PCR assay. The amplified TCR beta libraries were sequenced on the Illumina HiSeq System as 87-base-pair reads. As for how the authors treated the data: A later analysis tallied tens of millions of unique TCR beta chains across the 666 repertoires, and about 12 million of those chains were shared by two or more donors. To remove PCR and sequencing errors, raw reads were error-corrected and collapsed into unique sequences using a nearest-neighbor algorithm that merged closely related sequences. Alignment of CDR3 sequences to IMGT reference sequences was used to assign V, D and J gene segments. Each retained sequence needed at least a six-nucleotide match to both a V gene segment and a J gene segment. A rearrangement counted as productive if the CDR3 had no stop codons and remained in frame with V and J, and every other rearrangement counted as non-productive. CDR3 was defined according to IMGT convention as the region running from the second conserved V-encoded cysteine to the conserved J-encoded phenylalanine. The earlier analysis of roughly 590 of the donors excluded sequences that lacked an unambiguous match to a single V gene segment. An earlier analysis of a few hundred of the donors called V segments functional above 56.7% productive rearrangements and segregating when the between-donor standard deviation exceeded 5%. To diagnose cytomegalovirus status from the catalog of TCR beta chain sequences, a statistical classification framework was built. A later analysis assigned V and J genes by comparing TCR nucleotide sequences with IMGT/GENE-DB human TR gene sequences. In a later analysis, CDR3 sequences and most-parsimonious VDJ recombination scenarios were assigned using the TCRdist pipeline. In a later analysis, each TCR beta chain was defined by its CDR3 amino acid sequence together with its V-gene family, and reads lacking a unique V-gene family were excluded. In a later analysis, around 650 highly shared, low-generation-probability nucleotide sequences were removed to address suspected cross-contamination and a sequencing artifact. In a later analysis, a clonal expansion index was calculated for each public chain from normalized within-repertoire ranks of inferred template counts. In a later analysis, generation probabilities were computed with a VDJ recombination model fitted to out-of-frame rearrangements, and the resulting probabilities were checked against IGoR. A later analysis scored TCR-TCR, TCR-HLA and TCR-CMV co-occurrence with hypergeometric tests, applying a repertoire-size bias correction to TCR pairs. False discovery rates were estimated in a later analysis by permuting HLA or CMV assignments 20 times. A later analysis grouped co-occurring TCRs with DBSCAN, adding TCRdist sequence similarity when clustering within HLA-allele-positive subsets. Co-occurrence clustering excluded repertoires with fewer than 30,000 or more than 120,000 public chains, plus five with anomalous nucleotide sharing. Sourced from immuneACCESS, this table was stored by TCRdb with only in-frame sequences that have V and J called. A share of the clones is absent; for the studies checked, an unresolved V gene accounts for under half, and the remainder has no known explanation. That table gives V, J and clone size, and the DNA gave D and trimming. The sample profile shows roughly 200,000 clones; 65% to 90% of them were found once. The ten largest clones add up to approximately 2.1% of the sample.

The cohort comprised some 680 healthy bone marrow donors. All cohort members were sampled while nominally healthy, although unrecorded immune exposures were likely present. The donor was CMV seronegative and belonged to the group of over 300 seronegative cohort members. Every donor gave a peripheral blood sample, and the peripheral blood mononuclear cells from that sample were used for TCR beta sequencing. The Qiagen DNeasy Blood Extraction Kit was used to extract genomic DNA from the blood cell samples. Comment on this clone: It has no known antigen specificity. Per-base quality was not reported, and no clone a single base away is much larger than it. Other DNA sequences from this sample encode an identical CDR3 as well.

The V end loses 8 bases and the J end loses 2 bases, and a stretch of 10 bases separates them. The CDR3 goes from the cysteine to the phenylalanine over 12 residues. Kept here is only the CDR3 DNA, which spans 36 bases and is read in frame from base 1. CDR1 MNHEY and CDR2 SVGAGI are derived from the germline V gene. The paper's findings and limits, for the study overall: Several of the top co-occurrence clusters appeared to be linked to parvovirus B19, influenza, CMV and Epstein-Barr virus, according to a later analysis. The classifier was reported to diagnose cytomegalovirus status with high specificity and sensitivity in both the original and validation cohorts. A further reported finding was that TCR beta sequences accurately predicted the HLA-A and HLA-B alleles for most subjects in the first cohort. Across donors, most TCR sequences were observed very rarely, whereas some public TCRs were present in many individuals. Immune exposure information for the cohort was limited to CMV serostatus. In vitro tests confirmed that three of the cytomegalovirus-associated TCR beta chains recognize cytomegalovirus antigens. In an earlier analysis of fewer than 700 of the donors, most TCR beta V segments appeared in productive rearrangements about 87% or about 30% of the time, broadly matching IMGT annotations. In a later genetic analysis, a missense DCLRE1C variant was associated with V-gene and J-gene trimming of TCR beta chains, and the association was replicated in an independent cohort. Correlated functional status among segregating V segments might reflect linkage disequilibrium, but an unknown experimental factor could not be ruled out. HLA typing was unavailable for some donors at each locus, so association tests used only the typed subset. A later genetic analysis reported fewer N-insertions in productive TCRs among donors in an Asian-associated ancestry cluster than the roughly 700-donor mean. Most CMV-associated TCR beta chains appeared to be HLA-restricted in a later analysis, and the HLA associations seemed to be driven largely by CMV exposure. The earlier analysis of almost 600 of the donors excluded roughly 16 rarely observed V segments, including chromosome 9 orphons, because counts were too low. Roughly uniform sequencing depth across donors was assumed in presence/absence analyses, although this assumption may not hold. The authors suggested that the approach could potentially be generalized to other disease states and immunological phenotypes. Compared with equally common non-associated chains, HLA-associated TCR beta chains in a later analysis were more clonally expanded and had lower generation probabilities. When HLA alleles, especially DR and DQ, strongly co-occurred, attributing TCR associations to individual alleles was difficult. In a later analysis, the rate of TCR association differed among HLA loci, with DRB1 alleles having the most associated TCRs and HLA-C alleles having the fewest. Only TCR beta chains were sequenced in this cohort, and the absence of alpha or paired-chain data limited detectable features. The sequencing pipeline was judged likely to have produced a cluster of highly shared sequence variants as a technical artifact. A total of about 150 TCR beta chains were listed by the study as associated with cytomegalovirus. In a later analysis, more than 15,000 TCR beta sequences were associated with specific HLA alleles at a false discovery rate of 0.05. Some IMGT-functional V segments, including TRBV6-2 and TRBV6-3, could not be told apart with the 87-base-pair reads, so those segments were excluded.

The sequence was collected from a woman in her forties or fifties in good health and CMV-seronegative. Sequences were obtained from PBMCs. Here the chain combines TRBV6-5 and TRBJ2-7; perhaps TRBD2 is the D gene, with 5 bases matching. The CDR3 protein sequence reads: CASGSGAYEQYF. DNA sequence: TGTGCCAGCGGGTCCGGGGCCTACGAGCAGTACTTC.